This TCR beta chain was documented in a study of T cells after yellow fever vaccination. Overall study results and limits: When the response was secondary, it was weaker but reached its peak faster, day 5 versus 15.

The V and J ends lost 4 bases and 3 bases respectively, with 12 bases between them. The CDR3 length is 14 residues. The germline CDR1 and CDR2 sequences are SEHNR and FQNEAQ (reference sequence). Note on this clonotype: Its antigen is unknown.

TCRdb redid the calling of the 5' RACE reads with MiXCR, one entry per CDR3 protein. The profile shows fewer than 650,000 distinct CDR3 sequences, 21% of them singletons. This specimen consisted of PBMCs, obtained around 3 weeks after the first yellow fever vaccination. The gene calls are TRBV7-9 and TRBJ1-1, with D unclear. This sequence was found in a man in his late teens or twenties who received the YFV17D yellow fever vaccine. For the CDR3, the DNA is TGTGCCAGCAGCTACCAGACGGGATACACTGAAGCTTTCTTT. This gives the protein CASSYQTGYTEAFF.